The 10 T cell receptor beta chains reported below all come from one sample, sequenced in a study of blood T cell repertoires in COVID-19. This table comes from immunoSEQ multiplex PCR, and its TCRdb copy is limited to in-frame clones, with some not included. Of about 170,000 clones listed, around 90% were seen once; the top ten hold 2% to 2.5%. The sequencing input was peripheral blood. These receptors were taken from a man aged 45 to 65 who had recovered from COVID-19.

The CDR3 nucleotides are TGTGCCAGCAGCCCACCCTCGCGCAGGGGGCAAAATGAGCAGTTCTTC. It specifies CASSPPSRRGQNEQFF. The rearrangement links TRBV6-2 or TRBV6-3 to TRBJ2-1, with 8 bases matching TRBD1. The CDR3 has 16 residues. V trimming: 6 bases; J trimming: 7 bases; junction bases outside the gene matches: 14. Germline CDR1 is MNHEY and CDR2 is SVGEGT.

The chain links TRBV7-3 to TRBJ2-7; 11 bases agree with TRBD1. CDR1 and CDR2 (germline): SGHTA, FQGTGA. With V trimmed by 5 bases and J by 3 bases, 6 bases remained unmatched. The CDR3 runs 15 residues. The CDR3 loop is CASSPRGQGGYEQYF. The CDR3 DNA is TGTGCCAGCAGCCCCAGGGGACAGGGGGGCTACGAGCAGTACTTC. Full variable domain (missing parts from reference TRBV7-3 and TRBJ2-7): GAGVSQTPSNKVTEKGKYVELRCDPISGHTALYWYRQSLGQGPEFLIYFQGTGAADDSGLPNDRFFAVRPEGSVSTLKIQRTERGDSAVYLCASSPRGQGGYEQYFGPGTRLTVT.

Here the CDR3 reads CASSLEQGREPQHF. The CDR3, as DNA: TGTGCCAGCAGCTTAGAACAGGGGCGAGAGCCCCAGCATTTT. The chain uses TRBV11-2 and TRBJ1-5; 7 bases are shared with TRBD1. Germline V gene sequence: CDR1 SGHAT, CDR2 FQNNGV. V was pared by 0 bases and J by 8 bases, with 4 bases of the junction left unmatched. The CDR3 has 14 residues.

The chain uses TRBV5-1 and TRBJ1-2; D perhaps matches TRBD1 (6 bases). The germline V gene has CDR1 SGHRS and CDR2 YFSETQ. The CDR3 spans 16 residues. Trimming left V 4 bases short and J 4 bases short, with 20 bases between. The CDR3 sequence: CASSPQDSRGIYGYTF. The CDR3 DNA is TGCGCCAGCAGCCCTCAGGACAGCCGGGGAATCTATGGCTACACCTTC. The complete variable domain, with remaining parts taken from reference TRBV5-1 and TRBJ1-2, reads KAGVTQTPRYLIKTRGQQVTLSCSPISGHRSVSWYQQTPGQGLQFLFEYFSETQRNKGNFPGRFSGRQFSNSRSEMNVSTLELGDSALYLCASSPQDSRGIYGYTFGSGTRLTVV.

The V gene is TRBV4-1, the J gene TRBJ2-3; possible D gene TRBD2, 7 bases. Germline lookup yields CDR1 MGHRA and CDR2 YSYEKL. Trimming pared 4 bases from V and 6 bases from J, leaving 20 bases between. This CDR3 contains 16 residues. The chain's CDR3 is CASSRNGGGAWDTQYF. In DNA form, the CDR3 reads TGCGCCAGCAGCCGCAATGGAGGGGGGGCCTGGGATACGCAGTATTTT.

The V call is TRBV11-2, the J call TRBJ2-3; D may be TRBD2 (7 bases). This CDR3 region has 17 residues. V was pared by 0 bases and J by 5 bases, with 18 bases between. The germline V gene has CDR1 SGHAT and CDR2 FQNNGV. CDR3: CASSLEWGRGRQDTQYF. Here the CDR3 DNA reads TGTGCCAGCAGCTTAGAGTGGGGGCGCGGGAGACAAGATACGCAGTATTTT.

V gene TRBV7-3 combines with J gene TRBJ2-3, with TRBD2 identical over 11 bases. J lost 2 bases, V lost 2 bases, and 3 bases had no gene match. CDR1 and CDR2 from the germline V gene are SGHTA and FQGTGA. This CDR3 has 16 amino acids. CDR3 loop: CASSLVGLAVTDTQYF. Here the CDR3 DNA reads TGTGCCAGCAGCTTAGTGGGACTAGCGGTCACAGATACGCAGTATTTT.

This chain uses TRBV6-4 with TRBJ1-4; 9 nucleotides agree with TRBD1. Germline-derived CDR1 and CDR2 are MRHNA and SNTAGT. CDR3 size: 17 residues. Trimming took 4 bases from V and 6 from J; bases not matched to a gene: 12. This chain's CDR3 is CASSGGDRERADEKLFF. In DNA, the CDR3 is TGTGCCAGCAGTGGCGGGGACAGGGAAAGAGCCGATGAAAAACTGTTTTTT.

The chain has TRBV7-2 and TRBJ1-3; a possible D gene is TRBD1 (6 bases). V lost 5 bases and J lost 0, with 14 bases in between. Germline lookup yields CDR1 SGHTA and CDR2 FQGNSA. CDR3 length: 16 amino acids. CDR3 sequence: CASSNRDIRSGNTIYF. The CDR3, as DNA: TGTGCCAGCAGCAACCGGGACATCCGCTCTGGAAACACCATATATTTT.

This chain uses TRBV6-6 with TRBJ1-5, with D uncertain. This CDR3 is 14 amino acids long. Trimming removed 7 bases at V and 4 bases at J, with 14 bases between. The germline CDR1 and CDR2 sequences are MNHNY and SVGAGI (reference sequence). Here the CDR3 reads CASTPRGPNQPQHF. CDR3 DNA sequence: TGTGCCAGCACCCCTAGAGGCCCTAATCAGCCCCAGCATTTT.